Sequencing of this T cell receptor (beta chain) was carried out in a study of T-cell reconstitution after alpha-beta-depleted transplantation in children. Molecular barcoding with unique molecular identifiers was used for the TCRbeta library. Each CDR3 protein gets one entry after TCRdb re-called the PCR reads with MiXCR. The table lists more than 400,000 distinct CDR3 sequences, about 40% of them singletons. This clonotype was recorded a few times. The specimen comprised PBMCs, sampled before TCRalphabeta/CD19-depleted stem cell transplant. This clonotype was obtained from a girl aged 2 to 9 with aplastic anemia, due to receive a stem cell transplant.

The CDR3 DNA reads TGTGCCAGCATCGGGAATCTAGCGGGAGAGCAGGATACGCAGTATTTT. Its protein product is CASIGNLAGEQDTQYF. This chain uses TRBV6-1 with TRBJ2-3; 10 bases align to TRBD2. The trim removed 7 bases at V and 6 bases at J, leaving 13 bases unmatched. The CDR3 has 16 residues. Per the germline V gene, CDR1 is MNHNS and CDR2 is SASEGT.